The sequence of this T cell receptor beta chain was determined in a study of human T cells and chemical hapten exposure. Study summary: Diagnoses of alopecia areata, totalis or universalis occurred in mostly female patients.

This clonotype has more than one count but fewer than ten. Time point meaning: patch test 2, 6 weeks after DPC sensitization. Treatment defined: therapeutic diphenylcyclopropenone sensitization with weekly scalp DPC. The drawing of blood occurred before each patch test was applied. Trimming cost V 1 base and J 1 base; bases outside gene matches: 3. This CDR3 has 15 residues. Germline lookup yields CDR1 SGHAT and CDR2 FQNNGV. One entry per CDR3 protein, called by TCRdb with MiXCR from the RACE reads. Found here are fewer than 100,000 distinct CDR3 sequences, roughly 12% of them singletons; the top ten hold 1.6%.

This chain uses TRBV11-2 with TRBJ1-1, with 7 nucleotides matching TRBD1. The receptor's source is a man younger than 30 with alopecia areata. Some clones in this sample may be carry-over from other donors' samples. Specimen: whole blood, collected in connection with sensitization to the hapten diphenylcyclopropenone (DPC). This CDR3 reads CASSLGGQANTEAFF. Here the CDR3 DNA reads TGTGCCAGCAGCTTAGGCGGACAGGCGAACACTGAAGCTTTCTTT.